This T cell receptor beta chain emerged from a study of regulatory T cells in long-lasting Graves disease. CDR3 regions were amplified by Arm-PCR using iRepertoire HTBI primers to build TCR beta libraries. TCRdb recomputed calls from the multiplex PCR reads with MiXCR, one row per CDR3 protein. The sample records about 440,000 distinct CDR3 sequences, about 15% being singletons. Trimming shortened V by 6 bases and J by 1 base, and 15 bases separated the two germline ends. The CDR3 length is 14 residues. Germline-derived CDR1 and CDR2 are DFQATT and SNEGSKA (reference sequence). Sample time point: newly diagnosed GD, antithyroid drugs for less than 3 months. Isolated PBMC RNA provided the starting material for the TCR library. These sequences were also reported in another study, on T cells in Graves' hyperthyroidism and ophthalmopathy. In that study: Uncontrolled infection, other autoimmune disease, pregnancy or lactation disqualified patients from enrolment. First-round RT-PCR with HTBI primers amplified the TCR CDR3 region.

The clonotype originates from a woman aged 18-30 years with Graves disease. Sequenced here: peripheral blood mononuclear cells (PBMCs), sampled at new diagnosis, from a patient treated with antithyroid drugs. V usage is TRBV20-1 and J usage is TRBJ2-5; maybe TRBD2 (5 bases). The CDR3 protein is CSAPDFSLQETQYF. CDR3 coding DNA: TGCAGTGCCCCGGACTTCTCACTCCAAGAGACCCAGTACTTC.